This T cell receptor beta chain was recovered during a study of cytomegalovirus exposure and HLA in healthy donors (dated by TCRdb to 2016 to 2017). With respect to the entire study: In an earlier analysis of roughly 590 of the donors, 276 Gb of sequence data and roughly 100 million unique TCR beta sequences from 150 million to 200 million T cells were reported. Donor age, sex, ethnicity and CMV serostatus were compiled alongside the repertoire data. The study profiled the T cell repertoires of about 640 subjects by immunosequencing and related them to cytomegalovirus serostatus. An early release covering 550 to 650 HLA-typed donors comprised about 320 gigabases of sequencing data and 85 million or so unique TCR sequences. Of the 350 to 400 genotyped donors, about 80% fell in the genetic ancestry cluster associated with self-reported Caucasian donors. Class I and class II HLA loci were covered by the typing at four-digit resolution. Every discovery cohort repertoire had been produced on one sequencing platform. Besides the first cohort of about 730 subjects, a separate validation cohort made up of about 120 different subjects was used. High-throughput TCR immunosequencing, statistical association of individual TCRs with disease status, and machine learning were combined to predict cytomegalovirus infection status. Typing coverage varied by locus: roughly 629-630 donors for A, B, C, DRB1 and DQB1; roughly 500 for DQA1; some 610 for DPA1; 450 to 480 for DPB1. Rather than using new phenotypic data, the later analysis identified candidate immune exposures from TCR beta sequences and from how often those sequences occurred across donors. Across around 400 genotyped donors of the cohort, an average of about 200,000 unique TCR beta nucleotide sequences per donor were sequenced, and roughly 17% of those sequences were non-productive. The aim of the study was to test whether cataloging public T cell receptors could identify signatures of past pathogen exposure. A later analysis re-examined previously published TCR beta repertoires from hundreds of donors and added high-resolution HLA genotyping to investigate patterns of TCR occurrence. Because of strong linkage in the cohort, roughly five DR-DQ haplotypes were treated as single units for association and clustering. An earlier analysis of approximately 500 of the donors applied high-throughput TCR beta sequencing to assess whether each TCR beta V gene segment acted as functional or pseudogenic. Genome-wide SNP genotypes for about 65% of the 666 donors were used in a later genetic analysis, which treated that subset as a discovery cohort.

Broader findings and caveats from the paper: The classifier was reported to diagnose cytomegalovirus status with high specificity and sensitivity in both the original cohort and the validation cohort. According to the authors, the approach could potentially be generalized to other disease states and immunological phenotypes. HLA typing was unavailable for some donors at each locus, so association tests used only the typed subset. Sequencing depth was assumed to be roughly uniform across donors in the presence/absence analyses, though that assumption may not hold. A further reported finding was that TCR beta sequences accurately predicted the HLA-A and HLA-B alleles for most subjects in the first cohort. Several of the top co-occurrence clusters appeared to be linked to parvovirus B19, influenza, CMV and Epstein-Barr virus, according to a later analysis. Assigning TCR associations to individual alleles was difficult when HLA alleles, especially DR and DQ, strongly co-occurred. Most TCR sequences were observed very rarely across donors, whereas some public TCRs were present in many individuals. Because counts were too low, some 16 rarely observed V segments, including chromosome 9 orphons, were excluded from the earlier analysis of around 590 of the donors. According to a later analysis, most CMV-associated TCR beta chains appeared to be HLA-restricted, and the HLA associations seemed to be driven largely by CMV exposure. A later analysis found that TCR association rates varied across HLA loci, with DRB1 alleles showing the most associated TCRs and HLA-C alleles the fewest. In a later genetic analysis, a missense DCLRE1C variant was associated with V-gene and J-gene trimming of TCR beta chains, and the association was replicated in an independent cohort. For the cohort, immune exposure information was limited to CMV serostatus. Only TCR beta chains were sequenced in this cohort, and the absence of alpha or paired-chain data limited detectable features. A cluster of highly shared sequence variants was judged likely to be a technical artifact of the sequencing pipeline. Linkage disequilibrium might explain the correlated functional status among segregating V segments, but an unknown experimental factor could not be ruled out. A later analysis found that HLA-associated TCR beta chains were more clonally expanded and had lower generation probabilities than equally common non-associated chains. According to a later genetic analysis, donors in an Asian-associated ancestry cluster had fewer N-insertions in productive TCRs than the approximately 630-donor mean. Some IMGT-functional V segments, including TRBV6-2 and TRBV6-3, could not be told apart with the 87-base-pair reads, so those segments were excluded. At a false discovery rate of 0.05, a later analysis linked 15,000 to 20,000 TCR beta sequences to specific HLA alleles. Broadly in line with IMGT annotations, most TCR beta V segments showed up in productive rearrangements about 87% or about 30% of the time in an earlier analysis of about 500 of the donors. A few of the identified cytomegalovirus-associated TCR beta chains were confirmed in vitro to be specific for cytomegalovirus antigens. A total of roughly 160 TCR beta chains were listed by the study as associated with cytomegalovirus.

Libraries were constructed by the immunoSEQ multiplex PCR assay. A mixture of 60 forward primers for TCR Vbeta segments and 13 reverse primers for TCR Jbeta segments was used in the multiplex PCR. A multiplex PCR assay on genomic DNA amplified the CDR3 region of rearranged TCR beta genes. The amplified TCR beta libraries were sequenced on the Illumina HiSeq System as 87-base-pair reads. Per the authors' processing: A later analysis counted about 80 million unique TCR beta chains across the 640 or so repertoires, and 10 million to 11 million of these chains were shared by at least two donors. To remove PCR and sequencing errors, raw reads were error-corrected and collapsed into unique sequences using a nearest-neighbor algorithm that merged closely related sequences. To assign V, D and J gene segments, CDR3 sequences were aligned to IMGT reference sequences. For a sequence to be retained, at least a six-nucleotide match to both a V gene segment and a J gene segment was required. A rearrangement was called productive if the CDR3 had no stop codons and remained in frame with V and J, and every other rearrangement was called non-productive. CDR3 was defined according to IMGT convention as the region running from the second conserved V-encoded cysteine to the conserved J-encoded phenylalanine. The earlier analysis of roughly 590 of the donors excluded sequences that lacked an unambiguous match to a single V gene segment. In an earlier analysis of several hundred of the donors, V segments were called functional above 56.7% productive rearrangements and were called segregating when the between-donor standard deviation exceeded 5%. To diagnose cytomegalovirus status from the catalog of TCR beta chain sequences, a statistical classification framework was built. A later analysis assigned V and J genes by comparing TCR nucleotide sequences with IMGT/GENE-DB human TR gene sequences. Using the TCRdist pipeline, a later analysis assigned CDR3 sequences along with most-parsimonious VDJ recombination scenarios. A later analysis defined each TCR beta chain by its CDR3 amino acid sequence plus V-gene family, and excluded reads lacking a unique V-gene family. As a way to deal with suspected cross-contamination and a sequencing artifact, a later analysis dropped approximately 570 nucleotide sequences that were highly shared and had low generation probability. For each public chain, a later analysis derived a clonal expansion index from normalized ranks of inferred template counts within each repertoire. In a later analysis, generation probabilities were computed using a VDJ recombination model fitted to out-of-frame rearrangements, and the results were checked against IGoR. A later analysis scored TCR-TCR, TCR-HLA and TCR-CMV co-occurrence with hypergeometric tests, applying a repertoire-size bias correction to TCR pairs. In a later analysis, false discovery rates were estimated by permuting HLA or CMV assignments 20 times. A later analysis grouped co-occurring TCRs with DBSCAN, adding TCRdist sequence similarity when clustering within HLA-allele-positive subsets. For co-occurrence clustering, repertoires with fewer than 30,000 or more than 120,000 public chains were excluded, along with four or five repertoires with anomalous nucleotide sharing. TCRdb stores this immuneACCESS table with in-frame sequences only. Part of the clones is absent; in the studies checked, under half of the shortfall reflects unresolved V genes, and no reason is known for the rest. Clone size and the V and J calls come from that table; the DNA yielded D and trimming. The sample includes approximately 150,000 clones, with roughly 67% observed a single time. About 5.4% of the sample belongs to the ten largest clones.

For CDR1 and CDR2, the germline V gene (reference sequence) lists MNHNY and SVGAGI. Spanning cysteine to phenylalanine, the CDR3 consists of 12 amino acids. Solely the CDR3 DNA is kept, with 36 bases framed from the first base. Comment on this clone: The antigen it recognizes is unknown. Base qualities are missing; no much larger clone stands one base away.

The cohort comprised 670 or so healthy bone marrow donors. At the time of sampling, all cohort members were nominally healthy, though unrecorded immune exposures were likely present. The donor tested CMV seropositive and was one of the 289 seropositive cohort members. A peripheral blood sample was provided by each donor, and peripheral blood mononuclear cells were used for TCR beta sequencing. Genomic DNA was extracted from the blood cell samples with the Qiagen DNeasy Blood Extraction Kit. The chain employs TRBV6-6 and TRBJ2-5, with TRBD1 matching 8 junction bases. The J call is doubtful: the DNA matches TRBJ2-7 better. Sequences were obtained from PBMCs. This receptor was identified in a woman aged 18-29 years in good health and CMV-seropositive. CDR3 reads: CASSWTGFEQYF. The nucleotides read TGTGCCAGCAGCTGGACAGGGTTCGAGCAGTACTTC.